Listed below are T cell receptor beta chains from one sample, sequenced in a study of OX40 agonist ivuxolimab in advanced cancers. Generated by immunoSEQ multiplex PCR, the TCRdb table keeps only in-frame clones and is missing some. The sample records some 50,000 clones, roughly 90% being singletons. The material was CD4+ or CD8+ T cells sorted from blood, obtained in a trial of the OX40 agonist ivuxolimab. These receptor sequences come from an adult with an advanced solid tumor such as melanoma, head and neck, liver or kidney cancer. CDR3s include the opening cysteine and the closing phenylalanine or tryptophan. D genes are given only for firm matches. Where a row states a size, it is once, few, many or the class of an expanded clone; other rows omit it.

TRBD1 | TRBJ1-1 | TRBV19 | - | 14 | TGTGCCAGTAGCCAACAGGGGGCTGGCACTGAAGCTTTCTTT | CASSQQGAGTEAFF
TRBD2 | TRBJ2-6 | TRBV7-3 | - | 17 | TGTGCCAGCAGCCCACCACCGGGGGGGGATGGGGCCAACGTCCTGACTTTC | CASSPPPGGDGANVLTF
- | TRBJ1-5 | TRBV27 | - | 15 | TGTGCCAGCAGTTTATCGAAGCCAGCTAATCAGCCCCAGCATTTT | CASSLSKPANQPQHF
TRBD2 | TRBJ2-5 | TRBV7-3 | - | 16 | TGTGCCAGCAGCTTAGGACTAGCGGGAAGGAAAGAGACCCAGTACTTC | CASSLGLAGRKETQYF
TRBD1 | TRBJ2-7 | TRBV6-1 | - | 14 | TGTGCCAGCAGTTCCCAAGCCGGACAGGTTGAGCAGTACTTC | CASSSQAGQVEQYF
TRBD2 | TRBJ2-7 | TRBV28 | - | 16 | TGTGCCAGCAGCCCCGCCTCCGCGGGGGGGCTTAACGAGCAGTACTTC | CASSPASAGGLNEQYF
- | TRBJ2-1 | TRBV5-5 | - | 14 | TGTGCCAGCAGCGGGGGGAGCTCCTACAATGAGCAGTTCTTC | CASSGGSSYNEQFF
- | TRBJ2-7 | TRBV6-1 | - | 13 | TGTGCCAGCAGTGAGGGGTTAAACTACGAGCAGTACTTC | CASSEGLNYEQYF
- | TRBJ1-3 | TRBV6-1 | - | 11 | TGTGCCAGCAGTGATGGAAACACCATATATTTT | CASSDGNTIYF
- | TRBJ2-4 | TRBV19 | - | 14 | TGTGCCAGTAGTATACAGTCGGGGGAAAACATTCAGTACTTC | CASSIQSGENIQYF
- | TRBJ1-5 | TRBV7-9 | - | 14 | TGTGCCAGCAGCGGGGGGTATAGCAATCAGCCCCAGCATTTT | CASSGGYSNQPQHF
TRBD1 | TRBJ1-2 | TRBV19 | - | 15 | TGTGCCAGTAGTATGGGGGGACAGGTGGCCTATGGCTACACCTTC | CASSMGGQVAYGYTF
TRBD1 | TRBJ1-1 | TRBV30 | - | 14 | TGTGCCTGGAGAACCGGACAGGTCAGGACTGAAGCTTTCTTT | CAWRTGQVRTEAFF
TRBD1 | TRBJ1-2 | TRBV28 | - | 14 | TGTGCCAGCAGTTTAGGGGACAGGGTGAATGGCTACACCTTC | CASSLGDRVNGYTF
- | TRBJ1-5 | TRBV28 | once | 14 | TGTGCCAGCAGTTTGGTGGGGAGTAATCAGCCCCAGCATTTT | CASSLVGSNQPQHF
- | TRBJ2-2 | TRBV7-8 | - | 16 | TGTGCCAGCAGCCCAGGGGCATATACGAACACCGGGGAGCTGTTTTTT | CASSPGAYTNTGELFF
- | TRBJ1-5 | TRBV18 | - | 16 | TGTGCCAGCTCACCTTCTAGTGGGGAGGGAAATCAGCCCCAGCATTTT | CASSPSSGEGNQPQHF
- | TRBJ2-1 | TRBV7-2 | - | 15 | TGTGCCAGCAGCCCACCCACCAGCGTTAGCAATGAGCAGTTCTTC | CASSPPTSVSNEQFF
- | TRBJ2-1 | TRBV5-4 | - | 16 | TGTGCCAGCAGCTCTCCCCGGGACTTGAAAAACAATGAGCAGTTCTTC | CASSSPRDLKNNEQFF
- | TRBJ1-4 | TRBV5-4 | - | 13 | TGTGCCAGCAGCTTGAAAGGGGTCGAAAAACTGTTTTTT | CASSLKGVEKLFF
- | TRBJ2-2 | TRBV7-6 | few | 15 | TGTGCCAGCAGCTTAGCAGGGACTAACACCGGGGAGCTGTTTTTT | CASSLAGTNTGELFF
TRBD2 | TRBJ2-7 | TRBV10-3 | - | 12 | TGTGCCACCTTCGGGGGGGAGGGCGAGCAGTACTTC | CATFGGEGEQYF